This T cell receptor beta chain appears in the sequencing data of a study of regulatory T cells in long-lasting Graves disease. About the research overall: Duration of antithyroid drug therapy among newly diagnosed Graves' patients was under 3 months.

Time point of the sample: newly diagnosed GD, antithyroid drugs for less than 3 months. Making the TCR library involved RNA that had been extracted from PBMCs. This clonotype was counted only a few times. Antigen: not known. The germline gives CDR1 LGHNA, CDR2 YSLEER. This CDR3 is built from 16 residues. Trimming left V 0 bases short and J 0 bases short, with 6 bases between. General observations from the study: TRBV28 was favored in persistent disease, as were TRBJ1-2 and TRBJ2-5. Persistent Graves' patients showed a TCR diversity that was lower than that of newly diagnosed ones.

With iRepertoire HTBI primers and Arm-PCR of CDR3 regions, TCR beta libraries were built. TCRdb re-called the multiplex PCR reads through MiXCR, storing one row per CDR3 protein. The table shows about 200,000 distinct CDR3 sequences, with approximately 20% occurring only once. Sequenced material: peripheral blood mononuclear cells (PBMCs), taken at new diagnosis, from a patient treated with antithyroid drugs. The rearrangement links TRBV4-3 to TRBJ2-6; D call uncertain. This receptor was taken from a female donor with Graves disease. CDR3 protein: CASSQDDSSGANVLTF. The CDR3 region has the DNA TGCGCCAGCAGCCAAGACGATAGCTCTGGGGCCAACGTCCTGACTTTC.